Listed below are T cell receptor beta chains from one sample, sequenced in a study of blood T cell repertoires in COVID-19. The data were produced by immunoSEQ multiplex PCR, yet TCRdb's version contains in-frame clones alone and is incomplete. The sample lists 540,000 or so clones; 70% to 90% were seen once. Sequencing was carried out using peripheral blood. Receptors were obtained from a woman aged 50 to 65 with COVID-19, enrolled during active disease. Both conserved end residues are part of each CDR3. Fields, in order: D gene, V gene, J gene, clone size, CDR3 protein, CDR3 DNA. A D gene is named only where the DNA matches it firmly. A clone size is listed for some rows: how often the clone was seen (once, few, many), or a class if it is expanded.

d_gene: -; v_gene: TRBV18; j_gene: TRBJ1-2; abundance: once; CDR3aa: CASSPGGGANYGYTF; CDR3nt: TGTGCCAGCTCACCAGGGGGGGGAGCTAACTATGGCTACACCTTC
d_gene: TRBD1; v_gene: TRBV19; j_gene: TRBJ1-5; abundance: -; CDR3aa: CASRRTGASNQPQHF; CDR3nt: TGTGCCAGTAGGAGGACAGGGGCTAGCAATCAGCCCCAGCATTTT
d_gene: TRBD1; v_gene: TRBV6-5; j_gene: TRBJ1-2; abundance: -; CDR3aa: CASGKQGPSYGYTF; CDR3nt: TGTGCCAGCGGAAAACAGGGGCCCTCTTATGGCTACACCTTC
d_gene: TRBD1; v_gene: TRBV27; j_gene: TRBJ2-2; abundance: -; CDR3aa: CASSSPGQGRPGELFF; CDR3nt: TGTGCCAGCAGTTCTCCCGGACAGGGACGGCCCGGGGAGCTGTTTTTT
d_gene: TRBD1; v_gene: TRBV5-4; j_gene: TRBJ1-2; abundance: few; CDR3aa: CASSMGTGAEYGYTF; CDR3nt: TGTGCCAGCAGCATGGGGACAGGTGCCGAATATGGCTACACCTTC
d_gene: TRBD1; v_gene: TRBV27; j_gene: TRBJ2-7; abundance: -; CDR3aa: CASRPSGTGSFYEQYF; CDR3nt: TGTGCCAGCAGACCCTCCGGGACAGGGTCGTTCTACGAGCAGTACTTC
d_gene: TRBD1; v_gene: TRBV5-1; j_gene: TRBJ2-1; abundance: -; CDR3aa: CASSTSGTGAAEQFF; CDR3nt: TGCGCCAGCAGCACCTCAGGGACAGGGGCGGCTGAGCAGTTCTTC
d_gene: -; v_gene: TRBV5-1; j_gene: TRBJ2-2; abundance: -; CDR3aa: CASSLRPGRPTGELFF; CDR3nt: TGCGCCAGCAGCTTGAGGCCGGGTAGGCCGACCGGGGAGCTGTTTTTT
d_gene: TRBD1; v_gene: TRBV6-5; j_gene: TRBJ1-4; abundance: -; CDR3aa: CASTVSGTGYEKLFF; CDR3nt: TGTGCCAGCACAGTGAGTGGGACAGGGTACGAAAAACTGTTTTTT
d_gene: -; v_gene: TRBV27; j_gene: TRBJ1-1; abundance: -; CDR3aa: CASSLLAVNTEAFF; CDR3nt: TGTGCCAGCAGTTTATTAGCTGTGAACACTGAAGCTTTCTTT
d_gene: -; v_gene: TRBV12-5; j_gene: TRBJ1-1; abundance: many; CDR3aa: CASGLEPGSEAFF; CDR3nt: TGTGCTAGTGGTTTGGAGCCGGGATCCGAAGCTTTCTTT
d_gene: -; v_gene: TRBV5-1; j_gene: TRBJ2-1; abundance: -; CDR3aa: CASSLTTGTNEQFF; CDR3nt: TGCGCCAGCAGCTTGACGACAGGCACCAATGAGCAGTTCTTC
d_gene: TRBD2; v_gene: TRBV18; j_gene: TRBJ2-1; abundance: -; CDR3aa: CASSLGTSRNEQFF; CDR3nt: TGTGCCAGCTCACTTGGGACTAGCCGCAATGAGCAGTTCTTC
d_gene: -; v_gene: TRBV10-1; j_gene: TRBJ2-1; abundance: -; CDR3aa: CASSEGDEQFF; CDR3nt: TGCGCCAGCAGTGAAGGAGATGAGCAGTTCTTC
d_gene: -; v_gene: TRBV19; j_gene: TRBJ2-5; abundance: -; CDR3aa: CASSMTRGETQYF; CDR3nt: TGTGCCAGTAGTATGACCAGAGGAGAGACCCAGTACTTC
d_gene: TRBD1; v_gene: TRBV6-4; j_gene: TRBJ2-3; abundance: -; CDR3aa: CASSRTGGTDTQYF; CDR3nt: TGTGCCAGCAGTAGGACAGGGGGCACAGATACGCAGTATTTT
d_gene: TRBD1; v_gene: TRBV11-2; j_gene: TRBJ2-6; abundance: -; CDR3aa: CASSGQGARGANVLTF; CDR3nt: TGTGCCAGCAGCGGACAGGGGGCGCGAGGGGCCAACGTCCTGACTTTC
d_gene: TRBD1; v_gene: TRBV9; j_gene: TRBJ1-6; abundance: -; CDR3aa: CASSPTPGTGVNSPLHF; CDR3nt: TGTGCCAGCAGCCCAACCCCCGGGACAGGAGTTAATTCACCCCTCCACTTT
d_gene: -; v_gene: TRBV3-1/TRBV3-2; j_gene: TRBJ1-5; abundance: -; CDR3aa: CASSRGTYQPQHF; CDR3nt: TGTGCCAGCAGCCGCGGGACCTATCAGCCCCAGCATTTT
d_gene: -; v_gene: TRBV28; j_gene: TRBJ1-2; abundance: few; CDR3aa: CASRSGRERGYTF; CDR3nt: TGTGCCAGCAGGAGCGGGAGGGAAAGAGGCTACACCTTC
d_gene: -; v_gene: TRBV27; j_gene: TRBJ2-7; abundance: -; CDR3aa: CASSHIRTVWDEQYF; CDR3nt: TGTGCCAGCAGCCATATTCGGACAGTGTGGGACGAGCAGTACTTC
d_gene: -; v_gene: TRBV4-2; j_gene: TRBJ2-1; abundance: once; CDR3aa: CASSQDRTVALLKGEQFF; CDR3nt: TGTGCCAGCAGCCAAGATCGGACCGTAGCGCTCCTGAAGGGTGAGCAGTTCTTC
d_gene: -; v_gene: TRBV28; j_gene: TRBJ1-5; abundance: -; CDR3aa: CASRVRNQPQHF; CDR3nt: TGTGCCAGCAGAGTGAGAAATCAGCCCCAGCATTTT
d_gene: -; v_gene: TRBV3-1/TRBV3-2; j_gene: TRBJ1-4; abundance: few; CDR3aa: CASSHLREKLFF; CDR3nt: TGTGCCAGCAGCCATCTGAGGGAAAAACTGTTTTTT
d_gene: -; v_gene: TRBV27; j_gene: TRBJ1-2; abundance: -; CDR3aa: CASGAQSNYGYTF; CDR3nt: TGTGCCAGCGGTGCACAGTCTAACTATGGCTACACCTTC
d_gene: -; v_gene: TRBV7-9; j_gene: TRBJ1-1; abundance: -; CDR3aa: CASSPGGLGTEAFF; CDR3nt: TGTGCCAGCAGCCCCGGGGGGCTGGGGACTGAAGCTTTCTTT
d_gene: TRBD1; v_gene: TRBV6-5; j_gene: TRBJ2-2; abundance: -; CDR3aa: CASSYDYRGPPGELFF; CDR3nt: TGTGCCAGCAGTTACGACTACAGGGGGCCCCCCGGGGAGCTGTTTTTT
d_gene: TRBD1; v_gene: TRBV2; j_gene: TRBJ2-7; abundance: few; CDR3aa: CASSQTLRTGKGYEQYF; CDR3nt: TGTGCCAGCAGTCAAACTCTTAGGACAGGGAAAGGATACGAGCAGTACTTC
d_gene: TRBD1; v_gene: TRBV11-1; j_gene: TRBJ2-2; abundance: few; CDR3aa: CASSMDRGKTGELFF; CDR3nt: TGTGCCAGCAGCATGGACAGGGGAAAAACCGGGGAGCTGTTTTTT
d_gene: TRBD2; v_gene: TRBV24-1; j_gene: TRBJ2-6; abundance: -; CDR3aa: CATSDSLAGGPGANVLTF; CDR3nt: TGTGCCACCAGTGATTCACTAGCGGGGGGACCTGGGGCCAACGTCCTGACTTTC
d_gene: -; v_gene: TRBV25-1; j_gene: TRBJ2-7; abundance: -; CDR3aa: CASSDFRRKRYEQYF; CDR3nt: TGTGCCAGCAGTGATTTTAGACGGAAGCGCTACGAGCAGTACTTC
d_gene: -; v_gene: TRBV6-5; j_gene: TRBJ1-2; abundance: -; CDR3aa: CASSYLTGFYGYTF; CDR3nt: TGTGCCAGCAGTTACCTTACAGGATTTTATGGCTACACCTTC
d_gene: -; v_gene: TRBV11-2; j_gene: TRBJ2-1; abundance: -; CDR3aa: CASSLDPTGYNEQFF; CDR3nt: TGTGCCAGCAGCTTAGATCCGACAGGTTACAATGAGCAGTTCTTC
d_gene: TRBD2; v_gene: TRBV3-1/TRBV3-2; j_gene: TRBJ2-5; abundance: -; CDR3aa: CASSPPLAGALIQETQYF; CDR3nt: TGTGCCAGCAGCCCTCCCCTAGCGGGGGCCTTGATACAAGAGACCCAGTACTTC
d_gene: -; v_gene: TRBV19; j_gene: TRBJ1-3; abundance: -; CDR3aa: CASSIDAGAAGNTIYF; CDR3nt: TGTGCCAGTAGTATAGATGCGGGGGCAGCTGGAAACACCATATATTTT
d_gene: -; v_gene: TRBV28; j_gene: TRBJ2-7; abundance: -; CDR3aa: CASLGPGTSYEQYF; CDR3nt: TGTGCCAGCCTAGGGCCGGGGACTTCCTACGAGCAGTACTTC
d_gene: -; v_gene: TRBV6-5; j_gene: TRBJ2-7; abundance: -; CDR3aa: CASSYERSSYEQYF; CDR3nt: TGTGCCAGCAGTTACGAACGGAGCTCCTACGAGCAGTACTTC
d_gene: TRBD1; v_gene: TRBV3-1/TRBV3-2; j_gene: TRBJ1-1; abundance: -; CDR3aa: CASSPRTGGRSEAFF; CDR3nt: TGTGCCAGCAGCCCCCGGACAGGGGGAAGGTCTGAAGCTTTCTTT
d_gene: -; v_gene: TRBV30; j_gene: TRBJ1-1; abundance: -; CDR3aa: CAASPLTNTEAFF; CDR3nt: TGTGCCGCCTCCCCGCTAACGAACACTGAAGCTTTCTTT
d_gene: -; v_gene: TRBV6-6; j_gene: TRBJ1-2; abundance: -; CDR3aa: CATYNYGYTF; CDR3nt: TGTGCCACCTATAACTATGGCTACACCTTC
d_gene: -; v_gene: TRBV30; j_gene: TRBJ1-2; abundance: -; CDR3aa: CAWSGRRGYTF; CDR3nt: TGTGCCTGGAGTGGGCGGAGGGGCTACACCTTC
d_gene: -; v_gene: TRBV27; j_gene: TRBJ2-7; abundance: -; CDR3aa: CASSPGAGTIYEQYF; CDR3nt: TGTGCCAGCAGCCCTGGGGCGGGGACCATCTACGAGCAGTACTTC
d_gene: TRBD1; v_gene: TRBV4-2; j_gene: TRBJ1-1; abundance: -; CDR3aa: CASSQVGQGTEAFF; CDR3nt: TGTGCCAGCAGCCAAGTAGGACAGGGCACTGAAGCTTTCTTT
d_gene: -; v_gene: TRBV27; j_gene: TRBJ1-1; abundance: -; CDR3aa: CASSSRSGNTEAFF; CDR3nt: TGTGCCAGCAGTTCTCGATCAGGAAACACTGAAGCTTTCTTT
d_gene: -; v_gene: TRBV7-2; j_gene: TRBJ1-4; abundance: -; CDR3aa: CASSQGPEPTEKLFF; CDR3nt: TGTGCCAGCAGCCAGGGGCCAGAACCAACCGAAAAACTGTTTTTT
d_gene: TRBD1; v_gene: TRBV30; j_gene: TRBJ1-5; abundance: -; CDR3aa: CAWSGGRQGFRGNQPQHF; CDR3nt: TGTGCCTGGAGTGGTGGGAGACAGGGATTTCGGGGAAATCAGCCCCAGCATTTT
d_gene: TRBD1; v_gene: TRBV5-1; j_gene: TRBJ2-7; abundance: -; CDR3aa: CASSSGQGGEYEQYF; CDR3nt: TGCGCCAGCAGCTCGGGACAGGGGGGTGAGTACGAGCAGTACTTC
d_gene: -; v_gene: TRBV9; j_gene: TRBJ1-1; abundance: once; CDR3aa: CASSVVGAGDTEAFF; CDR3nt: TGTGCCAGCAGCGTAGTGGGGGCGGGGGACACTGAAGCTTTCTTT
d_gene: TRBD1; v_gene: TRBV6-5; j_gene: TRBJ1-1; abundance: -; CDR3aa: CASRGQGIDRTEAFF; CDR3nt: TGTGCCAGCAGGGGACAGGGGATCGATAGGACTGAAGCTTTCTTT